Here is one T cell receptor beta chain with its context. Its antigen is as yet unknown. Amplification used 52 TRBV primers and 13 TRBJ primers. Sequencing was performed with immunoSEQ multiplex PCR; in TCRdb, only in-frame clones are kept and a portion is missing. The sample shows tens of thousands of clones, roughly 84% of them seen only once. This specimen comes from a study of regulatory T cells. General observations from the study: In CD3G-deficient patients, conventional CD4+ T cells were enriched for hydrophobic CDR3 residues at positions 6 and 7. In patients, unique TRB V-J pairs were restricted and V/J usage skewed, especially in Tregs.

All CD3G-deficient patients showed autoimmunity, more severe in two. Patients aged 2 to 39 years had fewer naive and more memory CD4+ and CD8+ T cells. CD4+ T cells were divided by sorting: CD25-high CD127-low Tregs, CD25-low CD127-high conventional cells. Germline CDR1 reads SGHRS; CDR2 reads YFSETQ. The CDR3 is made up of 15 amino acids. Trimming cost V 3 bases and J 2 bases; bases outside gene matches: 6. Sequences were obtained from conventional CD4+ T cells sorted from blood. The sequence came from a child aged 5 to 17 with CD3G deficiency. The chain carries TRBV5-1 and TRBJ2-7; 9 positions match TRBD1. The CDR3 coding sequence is TGCGCCAGCAGCTCAGGGACAGGGTATCCCTACGAGCAGTACTTC. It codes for CASSSGTGYPYEQYF.